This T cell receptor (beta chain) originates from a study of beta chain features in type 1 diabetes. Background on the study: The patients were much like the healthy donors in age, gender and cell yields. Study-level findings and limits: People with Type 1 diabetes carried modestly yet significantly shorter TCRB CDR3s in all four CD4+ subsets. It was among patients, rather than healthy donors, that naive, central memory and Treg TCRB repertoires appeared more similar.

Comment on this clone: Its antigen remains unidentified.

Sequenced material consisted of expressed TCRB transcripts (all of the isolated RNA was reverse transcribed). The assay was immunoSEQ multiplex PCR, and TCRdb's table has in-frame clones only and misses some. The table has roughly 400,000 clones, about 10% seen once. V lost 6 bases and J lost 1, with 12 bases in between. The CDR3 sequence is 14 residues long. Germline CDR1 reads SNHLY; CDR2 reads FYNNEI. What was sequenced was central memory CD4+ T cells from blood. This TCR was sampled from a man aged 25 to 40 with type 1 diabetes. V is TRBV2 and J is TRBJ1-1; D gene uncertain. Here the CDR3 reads CASRAYGRNTEAFF. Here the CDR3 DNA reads TGTGCCAGCAGAGCCTACGGTAGGAACACTGAAGCTTTCTTT.